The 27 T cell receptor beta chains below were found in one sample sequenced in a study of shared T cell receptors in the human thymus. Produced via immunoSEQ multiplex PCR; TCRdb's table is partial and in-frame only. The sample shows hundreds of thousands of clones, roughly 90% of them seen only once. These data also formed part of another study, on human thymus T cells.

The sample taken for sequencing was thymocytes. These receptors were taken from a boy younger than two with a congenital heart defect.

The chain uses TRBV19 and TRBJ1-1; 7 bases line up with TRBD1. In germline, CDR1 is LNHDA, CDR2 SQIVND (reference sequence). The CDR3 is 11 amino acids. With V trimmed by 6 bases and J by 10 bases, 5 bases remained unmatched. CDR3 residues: CASRKGGRAFF. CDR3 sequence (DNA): TGTGCCAGTAGGAAAGGGGGCCGAGCTTTCTTT.

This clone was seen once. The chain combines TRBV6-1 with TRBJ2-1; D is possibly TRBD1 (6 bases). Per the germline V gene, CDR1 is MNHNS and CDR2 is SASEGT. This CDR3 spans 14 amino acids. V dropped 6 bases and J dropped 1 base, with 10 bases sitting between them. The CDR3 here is CASRTGGSYNEQFF. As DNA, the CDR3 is TGTGCCAGCAGGACAGGCGGGTCCTACAATGAGCAGTTCTTC.

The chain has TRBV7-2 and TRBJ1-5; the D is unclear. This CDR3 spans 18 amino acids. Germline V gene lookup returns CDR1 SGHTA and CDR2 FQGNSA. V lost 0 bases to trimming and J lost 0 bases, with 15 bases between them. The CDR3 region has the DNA TGTGCCAGCAGCTTAGCGAACAAAGACTACTATAGCAATCAGCCCCAGCATTTT. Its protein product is CASSLANKDYYSNQPQHF.

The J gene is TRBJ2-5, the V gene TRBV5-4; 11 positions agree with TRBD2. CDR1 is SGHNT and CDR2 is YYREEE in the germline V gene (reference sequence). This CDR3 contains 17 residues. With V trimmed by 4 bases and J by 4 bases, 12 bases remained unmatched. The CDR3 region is CASSQGSLAGGGETQYF. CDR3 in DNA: TGTGCCAGCAGCCAGGGGTCCCTAGCGGGAGGAGGAGAGACCCAGTACTTC.

For the CDR3, the DNA is TGTGCCAGCAGTGAAAGAGGCCCCTATGGCTACACCTTC. Its translation: CASSERGPYGYTF. V usage is TRBV6-1 and J usage is TRBJ1-2, with no clear D. In germline, CDR1 is MNHNS, CDR2 SASEGT. Trimming removed 2 bases at V and 4 bases at J, with 8 bases between. The length of the CDR3 is 13 residues.

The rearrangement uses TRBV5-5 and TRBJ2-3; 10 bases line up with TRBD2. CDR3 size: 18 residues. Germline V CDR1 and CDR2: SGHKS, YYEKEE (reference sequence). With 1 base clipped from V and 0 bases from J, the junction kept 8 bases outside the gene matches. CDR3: CASSLSLAGKDSTDTQYF. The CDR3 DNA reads TGTGCCAGCAGCTTGTCACTAGCGGGAAAGGATAGCACAGATACGCAGTATTTT.

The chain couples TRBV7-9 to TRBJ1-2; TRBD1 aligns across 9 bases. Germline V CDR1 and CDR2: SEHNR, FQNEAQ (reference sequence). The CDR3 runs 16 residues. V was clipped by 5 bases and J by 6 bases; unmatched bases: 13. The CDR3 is CASSPLTGGSLDGYTF. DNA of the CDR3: TGTGCCAGCAGCCCCCTAACAGGGGGCTCGCTAGATGGCTACACCTTC.

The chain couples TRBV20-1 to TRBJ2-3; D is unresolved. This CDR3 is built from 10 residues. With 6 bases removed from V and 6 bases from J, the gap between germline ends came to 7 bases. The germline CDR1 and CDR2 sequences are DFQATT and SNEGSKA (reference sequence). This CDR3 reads CSASPDTQYF. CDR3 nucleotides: TGCAGTGCCAGTCCGGATACGCAGTATTTT.

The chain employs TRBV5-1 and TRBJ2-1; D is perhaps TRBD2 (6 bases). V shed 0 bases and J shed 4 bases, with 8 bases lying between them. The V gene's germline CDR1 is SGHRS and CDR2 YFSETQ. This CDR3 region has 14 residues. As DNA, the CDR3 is TGCGCCAGCAGCTTGGGACTAGTTTACAATGAGCAGTTCTTC. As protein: CASSLGLVYNEQFF.

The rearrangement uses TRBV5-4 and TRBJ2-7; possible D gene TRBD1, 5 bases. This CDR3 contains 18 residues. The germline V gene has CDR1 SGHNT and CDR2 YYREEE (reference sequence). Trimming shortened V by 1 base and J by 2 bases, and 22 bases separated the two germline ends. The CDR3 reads CASSLYPPRQPLTYEQYF. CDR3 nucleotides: TGTGCCAGCAGCTTGTACCCCCCACGACAGCCCCTTACCTACGAGCAGTACTTC.

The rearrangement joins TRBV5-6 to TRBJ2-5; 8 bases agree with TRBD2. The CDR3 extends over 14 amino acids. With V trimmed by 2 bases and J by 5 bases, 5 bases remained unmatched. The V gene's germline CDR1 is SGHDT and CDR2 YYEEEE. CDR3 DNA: TGTGCCAGCAGCTTCGACGGGAGGGAGGAGACCCAGTACTTC. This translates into CASSFDGREETQYF.

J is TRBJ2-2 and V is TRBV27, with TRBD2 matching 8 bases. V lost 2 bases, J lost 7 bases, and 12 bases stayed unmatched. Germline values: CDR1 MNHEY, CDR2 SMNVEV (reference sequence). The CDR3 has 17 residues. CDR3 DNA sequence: TGTGCCAGCAGTTTAGACGGGAGGGACCGTTTCGACGGGGAGCTGTTTTTT. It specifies CASSLDGRDRFDGELFF.

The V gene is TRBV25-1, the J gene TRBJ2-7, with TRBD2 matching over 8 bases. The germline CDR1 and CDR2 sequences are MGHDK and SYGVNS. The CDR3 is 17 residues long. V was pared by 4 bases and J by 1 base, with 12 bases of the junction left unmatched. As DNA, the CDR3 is TGTGCCAGCAGTGCCCCGGGTGGGTCTAGCGGGTCCTACGAGCAGTACTTC. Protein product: CASSAPGGSSGSYEQYF.

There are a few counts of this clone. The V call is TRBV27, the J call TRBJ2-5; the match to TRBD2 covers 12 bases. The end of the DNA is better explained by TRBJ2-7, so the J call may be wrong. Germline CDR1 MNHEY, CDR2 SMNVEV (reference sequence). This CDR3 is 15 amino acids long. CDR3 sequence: CASSLQTSGSYEQYF. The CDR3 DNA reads TGTGCCAGCAGTTTACAGACTAGCGGGAGCTACGAGCAGTACTTC.

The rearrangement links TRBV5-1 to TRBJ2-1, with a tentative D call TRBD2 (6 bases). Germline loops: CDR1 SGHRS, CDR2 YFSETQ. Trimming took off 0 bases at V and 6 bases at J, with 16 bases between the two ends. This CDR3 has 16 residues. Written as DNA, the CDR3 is TGCGCCAGCAGCTTGGGCGGGGTGGGCGCACGCAATGAGCAGTTCTTC. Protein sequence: CASSLGGVGARNEQFF.

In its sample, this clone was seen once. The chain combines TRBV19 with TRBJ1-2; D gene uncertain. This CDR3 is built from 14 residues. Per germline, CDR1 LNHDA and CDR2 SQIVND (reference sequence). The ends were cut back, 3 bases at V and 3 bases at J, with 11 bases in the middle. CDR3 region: CASSIPTGDYGYTF. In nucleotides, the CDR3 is TGTGCCAGTAGTATCCCGACGGGAGACTATGGCTACACCTTC. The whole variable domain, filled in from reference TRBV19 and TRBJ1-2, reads DGGITQSPKYLFRKEGQNVTLSCEQNLNHDAMYWYRQDPGQGLRLIYYSQIVNDFQKGDIAEGYSVSREKKESFPLTVTSAQKNPTAFYLCASSIPTGDYGYTFGSGTRLTVV.

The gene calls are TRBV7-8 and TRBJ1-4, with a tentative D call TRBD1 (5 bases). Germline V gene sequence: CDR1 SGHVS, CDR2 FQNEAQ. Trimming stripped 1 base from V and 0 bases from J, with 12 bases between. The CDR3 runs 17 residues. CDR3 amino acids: CASSLEVTDPTNEKLFF. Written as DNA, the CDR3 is TGTGCCAGCAGCTTAGAGGTGACAGACCCAACTAATGAAAAACTGTTTTTT.

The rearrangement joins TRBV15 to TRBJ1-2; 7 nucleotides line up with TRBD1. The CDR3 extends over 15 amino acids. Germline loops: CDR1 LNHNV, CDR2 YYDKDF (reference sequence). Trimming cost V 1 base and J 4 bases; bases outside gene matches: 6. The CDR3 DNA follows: TGTGCCACCAGCAGAGGGGATTCAGGGGGCTATGGCTACACCTTC. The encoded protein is CATSRGDSGGYGYTF.

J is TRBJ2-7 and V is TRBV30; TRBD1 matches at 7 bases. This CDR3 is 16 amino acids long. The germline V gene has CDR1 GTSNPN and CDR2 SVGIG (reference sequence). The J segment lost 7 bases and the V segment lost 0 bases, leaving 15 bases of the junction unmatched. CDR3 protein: CAWSVPGRGFLGEQYF. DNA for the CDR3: TGTGCCTGGAGTGTACCAGGCAGGGGGTTCCTGGGGGAGCAGTACTTC.

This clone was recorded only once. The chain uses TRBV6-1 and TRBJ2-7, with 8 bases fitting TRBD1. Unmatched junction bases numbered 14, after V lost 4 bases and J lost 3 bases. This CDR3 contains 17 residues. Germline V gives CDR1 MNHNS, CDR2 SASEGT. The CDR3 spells CASSVLDPGTGLYEQYF. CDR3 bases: TGTGCCAGCAGTGTTCTCGACCCCGGGACAGGTCTCTACGAGCAGTACTTC.

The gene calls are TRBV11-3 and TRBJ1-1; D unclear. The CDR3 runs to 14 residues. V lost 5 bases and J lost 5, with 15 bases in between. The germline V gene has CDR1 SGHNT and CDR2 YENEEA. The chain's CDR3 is CASSPRPGRTEAFF. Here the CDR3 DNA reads TGTGCCAGCAGCCCCAGACCAGGAAGGACTGAAGCTTTCTTT.

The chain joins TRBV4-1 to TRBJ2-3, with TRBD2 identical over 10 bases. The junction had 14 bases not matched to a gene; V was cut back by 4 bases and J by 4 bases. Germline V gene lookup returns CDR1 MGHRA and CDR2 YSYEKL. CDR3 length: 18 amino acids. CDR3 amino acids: CASSLELGSGRAADTQYF. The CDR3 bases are TGCGCCAGCAGCCTCGAACTGGGGAGCGGGAGGGCAGCAGATACGCAGTATTTT.

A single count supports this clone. As DNA, the CDR3 is TGTGCCAGTACAAGGGACAGGGATTATGGCTACACCTTC. Its translation: CASTRDRDYGYTF. V is TRBV19 and J is TRBJ1-2, with 9 bases matching TRBD1. The CDR3 loop spans 13 amino acids. The germline gives CDR1 LNHDA, CDR2 SQIVND (reference sequence). With 7 bases clipped from V and 5 bases from J, the junction kept 5 bases outside the gene matches.

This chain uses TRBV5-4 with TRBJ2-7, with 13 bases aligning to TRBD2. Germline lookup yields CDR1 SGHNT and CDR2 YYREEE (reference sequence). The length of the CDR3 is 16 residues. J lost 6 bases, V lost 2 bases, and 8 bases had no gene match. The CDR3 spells CASSLGLAGEVCEQYF. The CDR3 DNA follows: TGTGCCAGCAGCTTAGGACTAGCGGGAGAAGTTTGCGAGCAGTACTTC.

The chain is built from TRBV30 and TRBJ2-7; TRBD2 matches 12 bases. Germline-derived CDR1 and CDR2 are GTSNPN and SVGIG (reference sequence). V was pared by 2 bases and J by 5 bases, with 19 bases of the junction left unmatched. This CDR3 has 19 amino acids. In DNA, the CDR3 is TGTGCCTGGAGTCCTCGTGAACTAGCGGGAGGTAGGAGGGTCCACGAGCAGTACTTC. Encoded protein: CAWSPRELAGGRRVHEQYF.

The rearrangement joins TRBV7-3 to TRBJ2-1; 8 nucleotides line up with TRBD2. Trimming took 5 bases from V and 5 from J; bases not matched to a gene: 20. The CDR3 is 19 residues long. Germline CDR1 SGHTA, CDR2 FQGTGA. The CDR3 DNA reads TGTGCCAGCAGCCCTGGTCGGTCTAGCGGGCACCCGACCGACAATGAGCAGTTCTTC. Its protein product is CASSPGRSSGHPTDNEQFF.

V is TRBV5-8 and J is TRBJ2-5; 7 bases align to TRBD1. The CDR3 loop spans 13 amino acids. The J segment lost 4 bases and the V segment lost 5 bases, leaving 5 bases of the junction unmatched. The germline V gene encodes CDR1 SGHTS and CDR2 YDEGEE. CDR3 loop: CASSGQGVETQYF. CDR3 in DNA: TGTGCCAGCAGTGGGCAGGGGGTAGAGACCCAGTACTTC.